The 20 T cell receptor beta chains below come from one sample, sequenced in a study of spatial heterogeneity in lung cancer. TCRdb recomputed calls from the 5' RACE reads with MiXCR, one row per CDR3 protein. The table has around 98,000 distinct CDR3 sequences, approximately 19% seen once; the top ten hold roughly a fifth. As to time point: blood at routine non-recurrence follow-up after resection. Sequenced material: PBMCs, taken at follow-up. The source is a male donor with early-stage non-small cell lung cancer.

The chain joins TRBV25-1 to TRBJ1-2; D may be TRBD1 (5 bases). The CDR3 runs to 15 residues. V shed 2 bases and J shed 4 bases, with 14 bases lying between them. Germline V gene sequence: CDR1 MGHDK, CDR2 SYGVNS. CDR3: CASSEGRGPSYGYTF. The CDR3 DNA follows: TGTGCCAGCAGTGAAGGAAGGGGCCCTTCCTATGGCTACACCTTC.

There are many counts of this clonotype. The DNA for the CDR3 is TGCGCCAGCAGCCCAGAGGGGATACTCTCTGGGGCCAACGTCCTGACTTTC. The encoded protein is CASSPEGILSGANVLTF. The chain combines TRBV4-1 with TRBJ2-6, with D perhaps matching TRBD1 or TRBD2 (5 bases each). CDR3 size: 17 residues. The V end lost 4 bases, the J end lost 0 bases, and 13 bases lay between the germline ends. Germline V gene data show CDR1 as MGHRA and CDR2 as YSYEKL.

This chain connects TRBV10-2 to TRBJ1-6; D is ambiguous. Germline values: CDR1 WSHSY, CDR2 SAAADI. The CDR3 sequence is 16 residues long. Trimming shortened V by 2 bases and J by 9 bases, and 17 bases separated the two germline ends. CDR3 in DNA: TGCGCCAGCAGTGAGGGACGCCGGCTAATATTTTCACCCCTCCACTTT. This sequence encodes CASSEGRRLIFSPLHF.

The sample holds a few counts of this clonotype. This chain joins TRBV9 and TRBJ2-2; possible D gene TRBD2, 6 bases. Germline CDR1 SGDLS, CDR2 YYNGEE. V lost 3 bases, J lost 6 bases, and 15 bases lay in between. The CDR3 has 15 residues. The CDR3 DNA reads as TGTGCCAGCAGCGCTGGACTAAATGGCGCCGGGGAGCTGTTTTTT. This translates into CASSAGLNGAGELFF.

This clonotype was seen only a few times. The chain uses TRBV19 and TRBJ2-1; 15 bases agree with TRBD2. The germline CDR1 and CDR2 sequences are LNHDA and SQIVND (reference sequence). CDR3 length equals 16 residues. J lost 6 bases, V lost 7 bases, and 7 bases had no gene match. The CDR3 sequence is CASTQPGLAGGNEQFF. CDR3 in DNA: TGTGCCAGTACCCAGCCGGGACTAGCGGGAGGCAATGAGCAGTTCTTC.

This clonotype was recorded many times. The gene calls are TRBV7-9 and TRBJ2-5; maybe TRBD2 (7 bases). V dropped 5 bases and J dropped 5 bases, with 24 bases sitting between them. Germline CDR1 is SEHNR and CDR2 is FQNEAQ (reference sequence). The CDR3 is 17 residues long. The CDR3 region has the DNA TGTGCCAGCAGCCGCCTGGGGGCGGGAGTTAAGGGGGAGACCCAGTACTTC. Amino acids: CASSRLGAGVKGETQYF.

There are a few counts of this clonotype. This sequence joins TRBV20-1 and TRBJ2-1; 10 nucleotides match TRBD2. The CDR3 covers 15 residues. The V and J ends lost 4 bases and 4 bases, in that order; junction bases with no gene match: 7. Germline loops: CDR1 DFQATT, CDR2 SNEGSKA (reference sequence). DNA of the CDR3: TGCAGTGCTACTCCACTAGCGGGACGGTACAATGAGCAGTTCTTC. It specifies CSATPLAGRYNEQFF.

The CDR3 spells CASSLRDTQYF. DNA for the CDR3: TGCGCCAGCAGCTTGCGGGATACGCAGTATTTT. This chain connects TRBV5-1 to TRBJ2-3; D not resolved. Germline CDR1 is SGHRS and CDR2 is YFSETQ. Trimming took off 1 base at V and 6 bases at J, with 3 bases between the two ends. The CDR3 loop spans 11 amino acids.

The chain joins TRBV7-6 to TRBJ2-7, with D uncertain. V was shortened by 4 bases and J by 1 base, with 11 bases between the two germline ends. Germline assignment: CDR1 SGHVS and CDR2 FNYEAQ. This CDR3 region has 14 residues. The CDR3 sequence: CASSSDVDSYEQYV. In DNA, the CDR3 is TGTGCCAGCAGCTCCGACGTGGATTCCTACGAGCAGTACGTC.

A few counts support this clonotype. The V and J genes are TRBV7-6 and TRBJ2-3, with D uncertain. The V gene lost 5 bases and the J gene lost 3 bases, with 12 bases spanning the gap. The CDR3 extends over 14 amino acids. The germline CDR1 and CDR2 sequences are SGHVS and FNYEAQ. This CDR3 reads CASSPGVGTDTQYF. The CDR3 DNA reads TGTGCCAGCAGCCCAGGTGTAGGGACAGATACGCAGTATTTT.

This clonotype was observed a handful of times. The chain has TRBV2 and TRBJ2-1; D gene unclear. The germline V gene has CDR1 SNHLY and CDR2 FYNNEI. V lost 6 bases, J lost 6 bases, and 24 bases lay in between. The CDR3 runs to 17 residues. The CDR3 here is CASRPLSTNYVSNEQFF. CDR3 sequence (DNA): TGTGCCAGCAGGCCTCTCAGTACTAACTATGTCTCCAATGAGCAGTTCTTC.

This clonotype was counted many times. The chain combines TRBV10-3 with TRBJ1-6; D is possibly TRBD1 (5 bases). The V end lost 4 bases, the J end lost 8 bases, and 12 bases lay between the germline ends. The CDR3 runs 14 residues. CDR1 is ENHRY and CDR2 is SYGVKD in the germline V gene. CDR3 sequence: CAISVRQKDSPLHF. CDR3 DNA: TGTGCCATCAGTGTTCGACAGAAGGATTCACCCCTCCACTTT.

The V and J genes are TRBV5-1 and TRBJ2-6; 9 bases match TRBD1. Germline assignment: CDR1 SGHRS and CDR2 YFSETQ. The CDR3 contains 19 residues. V shed 4 bases, J shed 1 base, and the junction held 12 bases outside the gene matches. CDR3 DNA sequence: TGCGCCAGCAGCCCTAACCAACAGGGGGCTACATCTGGGGCCAACGTCCTGACTTTC. It translates to CASSPNQQGATSGANVLTF.

The CDR3: CASSDRTYEQYF. As DNA, the CDR3 is TGTGCCAGCAGTGACAGAACCTACGAGCAGTACTTC. V and J are TRBV2 and TRBJ2-7, with unresolved D. Germline CDR1 and CDR2: SNHLY and FYNNEI. The CDR3 is made up of 12 amino acids. Trimming pared 3 bases from V and 2 bases from J, leaving 5 bases between. Drawing the rest from reference TRBV2 and TRBJ2-7, the complete variable domain is EPEVTQTPSHQVTQMGQEVILRCVPISNHLYFYWYRQILGQKVEFLVSFYNNEISEKSEIFDDQFSVERPDGSNFTLKIRSTKLEDSAMYFCASSDRTYEQYFGPGTRLTVT.

This clonotype was counted only a few times. The chain uses TRBV30 and TRBJ2-1, with D possibly matching TRBD1 (5 bases). The CDR3 totals 12 residues. Looked up from germline, CDR1 is GTSNPN and CDR2 is SVGIG (reference sequence). Trimming removed 0 bases from V and 8 bases from J, with 8 bases in between. The CDR3 protein is CAWSVQGYEQFF. The CDR3 bases are TGTGCCTGGAGTGTTCAGGGCTATGAGCAGTTCTTC.

The chain carries TRBV3-1 and TRBJ2-2; TRBD2 agrees at 10 bases. The CDR3 is 18 amino acids. With 4 bases clipped from V and 1 base from J, the junction kept 9 bases outside the gene matches. The germline V gene encodes CDR1 LGHDT and CDR2 YNNKEL (reference sequence). The CDR3: CASSPGLAGVGNTGELFF. For the CDR3, the DNA is TGTGCCAGCAGCCCTGGTCTAGCGGGAGTTGGGAACACCGGGGAGCTGTTTTTT.

This clonotype was picked up a small number of times. The J gene is TRBJ2-1, the V gene TRBV3-1; TRBD2 agrees at 15 bases. Germline V lookup: CDR1 LGHDT, CDR2 YNNKEL (reference sequence). V dropped 1 base and J dropped 10; count of bases not matched to a gene: 8. The CDR3 totals 17 residues. The CDR3 coding sequence is TGTGCCAGCAGCCAAGTGGTAGGGGGACTAGCGGGAGGAGAGCAGTTCTTC. This gives the protein CASSQVVGGLAGGEQFF.

This clonotype was seen a few times. This chain uses TRBV2 with TRBJ1-5; D gene uncertain. The V gene's germline CDR1 is SNHLY and CDR2 FYNNEI. Trimming left V 4 bases short and J 7 bases short, with 11 bases between. The CDR3 contains 13 residues. The CDR3 region has the DNA TGTGCCAGCAGTGGAGAGTCTAAGCAGCCCCAGCATTTT. It translates to CASSGESKQPQHF.

The chain links TRBV19 to TRBJ2-3; D might be TRBD1 (6 bases). Germline CDR1 and CDR2: LNHDA and SQIVND (reference sequence). Trimming took off 8 bases at V and 3 bases at J, with 15 bases between the two ends. The CDR3 is 14 amino acids. The CDR3: CASRWGTGTDTQYF. The CDR3 DNA is TGTGCCAGTCGGTGGGGCACAGGGACAGATACGCAGTATTTT. Full variable domain (remainder filled in from reference TRBV19 and TRBJ2-3): DGGITQSPKYLFRKEGQNVTLSCEQNLNHDAMYWYRQDPGQGLRLIYYSQIVNDFQKGDIAEGYSVSREKKESFPLTVTSAQKNPTAFYLCASRWGTGTDTQYFGPGTRLTVL.

The gene calls are TRBV6-2 or TRBV6-3 and TRBJ1-1; D unclear. V shed 6 bases and J shed 0 bases, with 20 bases lying between them. The CDR3 is made up of 17 amino acids. From germline, CDR1 is MNHEY and CDR2 SVGEGT. The DNA for the CDR3 is TGTGCCAGCAGCGACTCTCCGGCAAGCGTCATGAACACTGAAGCTTTCTTT. Translation: CASSDSPASVMNTEAFF.